This entry lists 10 T cell receptor beta chains sequenced from one sample in a study of human T cells and chemical hapten exposure. Time point here: pre-sensitization, week 0. This sample's treatment: therapeutic diphenylcyclopropenone sensitization with weekly scalp DPC. TCRdb used MiXCR to reprocess the RACE reads, holding one entry per CDR3 protein. The sample includes under 400,000 distinct CDR3 sequences, 4% to 6% of them seen just once. The sequencing here drew on whole blood, taken in connection with sensitization to the hapten diphenylcyclopropenone (DPC). The receptors come from a woman aged 45 to 65 with alopecia areata. Some clones in this sample may be carry-over from other donors' samples.

This clonotype appeared a few times. The V gene is TRBV29-1, the J gene TRBJ2-1, with D possibly being TRBD1 (6 bases). Deletions cut 7 bases from V and 1 base from J, with 11 bases between. CDR3 size: 13 residues. Germline lookup yields CDR1 SQVTM and CDR2 ANQGSEA. The CDR3 is CSADSISYNEQFF. The CDR3 bases are TGCAGCGCGGACAGCATTTCCTACAATGAGCAGTTCTTC.

This clonotype has a handful of counts. This sequence joins TRBV10-3 and TRBJ2-2, with D possibly TRBD2 on 5 matching bases. This CDR3 has 12 residues. With 4 bases removed from V and 8 bases from J, the gap between germline ends came to 8 bases. Germline V gene lookup returns CDR1 ENHRY and CDR2 SYGVKD. CDR3: CAISVPGGELFF. The CDR3 DNA reads TGTGCCATCAGTGTCCCGGGGGGGGAGCTGTTTTTT.

The table lists this clonotype with a few counts. The rearrangement joins TRBV6-2 or TRBV6-3 to TRBJ1-5, with TRBD1 matching over 8 bases. J gave up 3 bases and V 6 bases, and 4 bases lay outside the gene matches. The CDR3 is 14 amino acids. Germline V CDR1 and CDR2: MNHEY, SVGEGT. The CDR3 loop reads CASRSQGVNQPQHF. The CDR3 bases are TGTGCCAGCAGGTCACAGGGGGTCAATCAGCCCCAGCATTTT.

This clonotype was detected ten times or more. The V call is TRBV3-1, the J call TRBJ1-2; D may be TRBD1 (5 bases). The V gene lost 1 base and the J gene lost 4 bases, with 13 bases spanning the gap. This CDR3 has 15 residues. Germline lookup yields CDR1 LGHDT and CDR2 YNNKEL (reference sequence). In DNA form, the CDR3 reads TGTGCCAGCAGCCAAGGGGCCGGGGGTTCCTATGGCTACACCTTC. Translating gives CASSQGAGGSYGYTF.

This clonotype was counted many times. The J gene is TRBJ2-1, the V gene TRBV12-3 or TRBV12-4; D might be TRBD2 (6 bases). This CDR3 contains 12 residues. V lost 3 bases, J lost 10 bases, and 10 bases lay in between. CDR3 nucleotides: TGTGCCAGCAGTTTTGGGGGGAACGAGCAGTTCTTC. Protein: CASSFGGNEQFF.

This chain links TRBV24-1 with TRBJ1-2; the D is unclear. CDR3 length equals 13 residues. The ends were cut back, 5 bases at V and 5 bases at J, with 11 bases in the middle. Germline CDR1 and CDR2: KGHDR and SFDVKD. CDR3 bases: TGTGCCACCAGTGTAGCAGAAGGGTATGGCTACACCTTC. Its protein product is CATSVAEGYGYTF.

In its sample, this clonotype was seen many times. The chain links TRBV6-6 to TRBJ1-5, with 12 bases aligning to TRBD1. This CDR3 contains 15 residues. Germline CDR1 is MNHNY and CDR2 is SVGAGI (reference sequence). V lost 6 bases, J lost 0 bases, and 0 bases stayed unmatched. CDR3 loop: CASRGQGASNQPQHF. CDR3 sequence (DNA): TGTGCCAGCAGGGGACAGGGGGCTAGCAATCAGCCCCAGCATTTT.

This chain links TRBV4-1 with TRBJ2-2; 8 bases align to TRBD1. The CDR3 covers 15 residues. Germline assignment: CDR1 MGHRA and CDR2 YSYEKL. V shed 1 base, J shed 6 bases, and the junction held 4 bases outside the gene matches. CDR3 nucleotide sequence: TGCGCCAGCAGCCAAGTCCAGGGGGCGGCCGGGGAGCTGTTTTTT. Its protein product is CASSQVQGAAGELFF.

In this sample, this clonotype turned up many times. The rearrangement links TRBV3-1 to TRBJ2-1; 7 nucleotides line up with TRBD2. The V gene's germline CDR1 is LGHDT and CDR2 YNNKEL (reference sequence). V shed 4 bases and J 7 bases; nucleotides not matched to a gene: 4. The CDR3 is made up of 13 amino acids. CDR3 sequence (DNA): TGTGCCAGCAGCCGGGACTACACGAATGAGCAGTTCTTC. Amino acids: CASSRDYTNEQFF.

This clonotype was counted many times. This sequence joins TRBV14 and TRBJ2-7; D call uncertain. CDR3 length: 15 residues. V was trimmed by 1 base and J by 7 bases, leaving 17 bases between them. From germline, CDR1 is SGHDN and CDR2 FVKESK. The CDR3 protein is CASSQGAEALWEQYF. CDR3 nucleotides: TGTGCCAGCAGCCAAGGGGCTGAGGCCCTTTGGGAGCAGTACTTC.